A single sample is the source of the 19 T cell receptor beta chains below, sequenced in a study of T cells in women clearing cervical HPV infection (dated by TCRdb to between 2018 and 2020). The library came from the immunoSEQ multiplex PCR assay. TCRdb mirrors the immuneACCESS table, restricted to in-frame sequences. Some clones are absent from its copies; in checked studies, under half trace to an unresolved V gene, and the reason for the others is unknown. The data table for this sample lists 15,000 to 20,000 clones. Approximately 16% of the sample comes from the top ten. The source material was blood buffy coat. All receptors derive from a woman between 18 and 70 years old with a cervical HPV16 infection that either progressed to CIN3+ or cleared (not recorded which).

In regard to this clone: Read coverage stops 3 residues before the CDR3 terminus; the germline J gene supplies the remainder. The chain uses TRBV2 and TRBJ1-2, with D possibly being TRBD1 (5 bases). Per the germline V gene, CDR1 is SNHLY and CDR2 is FYNNEI. Trimming took 5 bases from V and 4 from J, leaving 14 bases between them. The CDR3 has 14 amino acids. This chain's CDR3 is CASSSGGTGYGYTF. CDR3 bases read: TGTGCCAGCAGTTCCGGGGGAACTGGCTATGGC. The full variable domain, its missing parts supplied by reference TRBV2 and TRBJ1-2, is EPEVTQTPSHQVTQMGQEVILRCVPISNHLYFYWYRQILGQKVEFLVSFYNNEISEKSEIFDDQFSVERPDGSNFTLKIRSTKLEDSAMYFCASSSGGTGYGYTFGSGTRLTVV.

In the case of this clone: The read halts 3 residues ahead of the CDR3 end, with the missing end drawn from the germline J gene. This chain connects TRBV20-1 to TRBJ2-5; maybe TRBD2 (6 bases). Germline-derived CDR1 and CDR2 are DFQATT and SNEGSKA (reference sequence). CDR3 length equals 15 residues. V lost 1 base, J lost 0 bases, and 12 bases lay in between. The DNA read from the CDR3 is TGCAGTGCTAGAGTGGGGGGTAGGAACCAAGAGACC. Translation: CSARVGGRNQET. The whole CDR3 protein reads CSARVGGRNQETQYF.

CDR3 bases read: TGTGCCTGGAGTGTCAAGCCAGCGGGGGTTACAGATACG. Translated, it gives CAWSVKPAGVTDT. The CDR3 as a whole reads CAWSVKPAGVTDTQYF. This sequence joins TRBV30 and TRBJ2-3; TRBD2 matches 8 bases. With the read ending 3 residues before the CDR3 end, the germline J gene is used to fill in that end. Looked up from germline, CDR1 is GTSNPN and CDR2 is SVGIG (reference sequence). V lost 0 bases, J lost 3 bases, and 8 bases stayed unmatched. The CDR3 loop spans 16 amino acids.

Details on this clone: The CDR3 end is not reached by the read, which stops 3 residues before it; the germline J gene fills it in. This sequence joins TRBV7-9 and TRBJ1-4, with D perhaps TRBD1 (5 bases). Germline V gives CDR1 SEHNR, CDR2 FQNEAQ (reference sequence). The CDR3 loop spans 14 amino acids. CDR3: CASSPGTDNSPLFF. CDR3 bases read: TGTGCCAGCAGCCCCGGGACTGATAATTCACCA.

About this clone: The DNA ends 3 residues before the CDR3 does, and the rest of the CDR3 is filled in from the germline J gene. This sequence joins TRBV20-1 and TRBJ2-1; D is unclear. The germline V gene encodes CDR1 DFQATT and CDR2 SNEGSKA (reference sequence). Between the trimmed V and J ends, which lost 3 bases and 6 bases, there was a span of 15 bases. The CDR3 length is 14 residues. Incomplete CDR3 DNA: TGCAGTGCTAGGGCTACTACCTTACCCAATGAG. This sequence encodes CSARATTLPNE. The CDR3 in its entirety is CSARATTLPNEQFF.

About this clone: The read ends 3 residues shy of where the CDR3 ends; the end is completed using the germline J gene. The V call is TRBV7-8, the J call TRBJ1-5; 9 bases are a match to TRBD1. Germline V gives CDR1 SGHVS, CDR2 FQNEAQ. The CDR3 consists of 18 residues. V was clipped by 0 bases and J by 4 bases; unmatched bases: 10. CDR3 bases read: TGTGCCAGCAGCTTAGCCGGACAGGGGTTGAGGGGGAATCAGCCC. Its translation is CASSLAGQGLRGNQP. The whole CDR3 sequence reads CASSLAGQGLRGNQPQHF.

As regards this clone: From the germline J gene comes the end of the CDR3, since the read stops 3 residues before it. The V gene is TRBV19, the J gene TRBJ2-1, with TRBD2 matching 9 bases. Germline V gene data show CDR1 as LNHDA and CDR2 as SQIVND (reference sequence). V was pared by 4 bases and J by 9 bases, with 7 bases of the junction left unmatched. The CDR3 loop spans 14 amino acids. The chain's CDR3 is CASSKGLALSEQFF. The part of the CDR3 DNA that was read is TGTGCCAGTAGTAAGGGACTAGCATTATCTGAG.

Comments on this clone: The read terminates 3 residues before the CDR3 end, so the remaining end is supplied by the germline J gene. The gene calls are TRBV6-1 and TRBJ2-2; possible D gene TRBD2, 5 bases. The CDR3 runs 15 residues. Trimming shortened V by 0 bases and J by 1 base, and 6 bases separated the two germline ends. Germline CDR1 is MNHNS and CDR2 is SASEGT. The CDR3 DNA, read in part, is TGTGCCAGCAGTGAAGCCGCGGGGAACACCGGGGAG. Protein: CASSEAAGNTGE. The full CDR3 protein is CASSEAAGNTGELFF.

Concerning this clone: The CDR3 end falls 3 residues outside the read, so it is completed with the germline J gene. The chain joins TRBV19 to TRBJ2-3, with 7 bases that match TRBD2. The CDR3 is 15 residues long. Germline V gene sequence: CDR1 LNHDA, CDR2 SQIVND (reference sequence). CDR3 sequence: CASSLGAGPQETQYF. The DNA read from the CDR3 is TGTGCCAGTAGTCTTGGAGCGGGGCCCCAAGAGACG. The full variable domain, completed using reference TRBV19 and TRBJ2-3, is DGGITQSPKYLFRKEGQNVTLSCEQNLNHDAMYWYRQDPGQGLRLIYYSQIVNDFQKGDIAEGYSVSREKKESFPLTVTSAQKNPTAFYLCASSLGAGPQETQYFGPGTRLTVL.

A note on this clone: The CDR3 end falls 3 residues outside the read, so it is completed with the germline J gene. The chain joins TRBV7-9 to TRBJ2-3; 12 positions match TRBD2. Germline CDR1 and CDR2: SEHNR and FQNEAQ (reference sequence). This CDR3 is built from 14 residues. CDR3 residues: CASRTSGDQETQYF. Incomplete CDR3 DNA: TGTGCCAGTCGGACTAGCGGGGACCAAGAGACG.

Worth noting for this clone: The sequenced fragment ends 3 residues before the CDR3 boundary, so the rest is inferred from the germline J gene. The J gene is TRBJ1-5, the V gene TRBV2; 8 bases are a match to TRBD1. This CDR3 contains 12 residues. From germline, CDR1 is SNHLY and CDR2 FYNNEI. Trimming removed 8 bases from V and 6 bases from J; junction bases left unmatched: 3. Here the CDR3 reads CASGTGVQPQHF. The CDR3 bases that were read are TGTGCCAGCGGGACAGGCGTTCAGCCC.

As to this clone: The CDR3 end falls 3 residues outside the read, so it is completed with the germline J gene. The chain is built from TRBV20-1 and TRBJ1-6; D possibly corresponds to TRBD1 (6 bases). V was trimmed by 5 bases and J by 8 bases, leaving 19 bases between them. Germline V gene lookup returns CDR1 DFQATT and CDR2 SNEGSKA (reference sequence). This CDR3 is 15 amino acids long. CDR3 DNA (partial): TGCAGTGCTGGGAACGCGGACAGCGTCCATTCACCC. It yields the protein CSAGNADSVHSP. The whole CDR3 protein is CSAGNADSVHSPLHF.

For this clone: The read terminates 3 residues before the CDR3 end, so the remaining end is supplied by the germline J gene. The chain recombines TRBV18 with TRBJ1-4, with D perhaps matching TRBD1 (6 bases). Per the germline V gene, CDR1 is KGHSH and CDR2 is LQKENI. This CDR3 comprises 16 residues. CDR3 DNA, as far as it was read: TGTGCCAGCTCCCGTACATGGGGGGGCGGTAATTCACCA. Its protein is CASSRTWGGGNSP. The entire CDR3 protein reads CASSRTWGGGNSPLFF.

On this clone: The read finishes 3 residues shy of the CDR3 end, and the germline J gene is used to complete it. This chain uses TRBV6-1 with TRBJ2-3; 9 bases align to TRBD1. The CDR3 is 15 amino acids. The junction had 6 bases not matched to a gene; V was cut back by 2 bases and J by 6 bases. Looked up from germline, CDR1 is MNHNS and CDR2 is SASEGT. The CDR3 DNA, read in part, is TGTGCCAGCAGTGAATCCGGACAGGGGTTGGATACG. Translation: CASSESGQGLDT. The whole CDR3 is CASSESGQGLDTQYF.

As to this clone: The read gets to within 3 residues of the CDR3 end, and the germline J gene fills in the rest. The V gene is TRBV19, the J gene TRBJ1-2; D unclear. This CDR3 is built from 13 residues. The V gene lost 5 bases and the J gene lost 3 bases, with 10 bases spanning the gap. Germline V gene sequence: CDR1 LNHDA, CDR2 SQIVND (reference sequence). The sequenced part of the CDR3 DNA is TGTGCCAGTAGTGATGATTACTACTATGGC. Translating it yields CASSDDYYYG. The full CDR3 reads CASSDDYYYGYTF.

Concerning this clone itself: The read stops 3 residues short of the end of the CDR3; the missing end is completed from the germline J gene. This sequence joins TRBV5-1 and TRBJ2-2; D is possibly TRBD1 (6 bases). Trimming stripped 3 bases from V and 7 bases from J, with 16 bases between. Germline CDR1 SGHRS, CDR2 YFSETQ. This CDR3 contains 15 residues. The chain's CDR3 is CASSSTGLGVGELFF. Partial CDR3 DNA: TGCGCCAGCAGCTCGACAGGCTTAGGCGTCGGGGAG.

Worth noting for this clone: The read terminates 3 residues ahead of where the CDR3 ends, so the germline J gene completes it. The V gene is TRBV6-4, the J gene TRBJ2-3, with 10 bases identical to TRBD1. Germline CDR1 is MRHNA and CDR2 is SNTAGT. Germline trimming cut 3 bases from V and 0 bases from J; bases unmatched to any gene: 0. The CDR3 is 15 amino acids. The CDR3 DNA, read in part, is TGTGCCAGCAGTGAGGGACAGGGGAGCACAGATACG. This codes for CASSEGQGSTDT. The entire CDR3 reads CASSEGQGSTDTQYF.

Notes on this clone: The CDR3 end lies 3 residues beyond the end of the read and is filled in from the germline J gene. The chain recombines TRBV7-8 with TRBJ1-2; 9 bases fit TRBD1. CDR3 size: 14 residues. V trimming: 6 bases; J trimming: 4 bases; junction bases outside the gene matches: 6. CDR1 is SGHVS and CDR2 is FQNEAQ in the germline V gene. The CDR3 reads CASSGGQGFYGYTF. CDR3 DNA (partial): TGTGCCAGCAGTGGAGGACAGGGGTTCTATGGC.

The sequenced part of the CDR3 DNA is TGTGCCAGCTCGCCGCGTCCGGGACAGGGGTCTGGAAACACC. Translation gives CASSPRPGQGSGNT. The full CDR3 sequence reads CASSPRPGQGSGNTIYF. This sequence joins TRBV18 and TRBJ1-3; 10 positions agree with TRBD1. The read halts 3 residues ahead of the CDR3 end, with the missing end drawn from the germline J gene. The germline V gene has CDR1 KGHSH and CDR2 LQKENI. This CDR3 has 17 residues. J was trimmed by 1 base and V by 6 bases; bases with no gene match: 9.